These T cell receptor beta chains were read from a single sample in a study of shared clonotypes between healthy human individuals. TCRdb's copy holds only in-frame clones and misses some; the assay was immunoSEQ multiplex PCR. The sample includes about 2.2 million clones, around 95% of them seen just once. Input material: naive CD8+ T cells from PBMCs. These receptors all stem from a man aged 18 to 29 in good health. Some clones in this sample may be carry-over from other donors' samples. The CDR3 runs from the conserved cysteine through the conserved F or W. A D gene is named only where the DNA matches it firmly. Rows give clone size only sometimes, using once, few, many, or a class for an expanded clone.

J,V,size,D,CDR3,DNA
TRBJ1-4,TRBV27,once,TRBD1,CASSLEGGTEKLFF,TGTGCCAGCAGTCTTGAAGGGGGCACGGAAAAACTGTTTTTT
TRBJ2-3,TRBV7-9,-,-,CASSWPRTSVHTDTQYF,TGTGCCAGCAGCTGGCCTCGGACTTCTGTTCACACAGATACGCAGTATTTT
TRBJ2-7,TRBV5-3,once,-,CARSWGGGSTAGTYEQYF,TGTGCCAGAAGCTGGGGAGGGGGATCGACCGCGGGGACCTACGAGCAGTACTTC
TRBJ2-1,TRBV19,-,-,CASSIGYSYNEQFF,TGTGCCAGTAGTATCGGCTACTCCTACAATGAGCAGTTCTTC
TRBJ2-7,TRBV4-2,once,-,CASSQDGQTYEQYF,TGTGCCAGCAGCCAAGATGGCCAGACCTACGAGCAGTACTTC
TRBJ1-1,TRBV4-2,-,-,CASSLENWGTEAFF,TGTGCCAGCAGCCTCGAAAATTGGGGCACTGAAGCTTTCTTT
TRBJ2-3,TRBV11-2,-,-,CASSLARGTRGADTQYF,TGTGCCAGCAGCTTAGCCAGGGGGACTAGAGGGGCAGATACGCAGTATTTT
TRBJ2-7,TRBV6-5,-,TRBD2,CASSWTSGSSYEQYF,TGTGCCAGCAGCTGGACTAGCGGGAGTTCCTACGAGCAGTACTTC
TRBJ2-3,TRBV4-1,-,-,CASSLLAFVSDTQYF,TGCGCCAGCAGTCTTCTAGCGTTTGTCTCAGATACGCAGTATTTT
TRBJ2-7,TRBV7-9,-,TRBD2,CASSSWVAAPGGEQYF,TGTGCCAGCAGCTCCTGGGTTGCGGCCCCCGGGGGGGAGCAGTACTTC
TRBJ2-7,TRBV4-1,-,-,CASSQNRTNYEQYF,TGCGCCAGCAGCCAAAACAGGACGAACTACGAGCAGTACTTC
TRBJ2-7,TRBV7-2,-,-,CASSVKGSSYEQYF,TGTGCCAGCAGCGTCAAAGGGAGCTCCTACGAGCAGTACTTC
TRBJ1-1,TRBV19,-,-,CASSMARTGEAFF,TGTGCCAGTAGTATGGCCAGAACAGGTGAAGCTTTCTTT
TRBJ2-1,TRBV10-3,-,-,CAHAALNNEQFF,TGTGCTCACGCGGCACTGAACAATGAGCAGTTCTTC
TRBJ2-3,TRBV15,once,-,CATSSRVSTDTQYF,TGTGCCACCAGCAGCAGGGTTAGCACAGATACGCAGTATTTT
TRBJ2-7,TRBV5-6,-,-,CASSTSYRDAPYEQYF,TGTGCCAGCAGCACGAGTTACCGGGACGCACCCTACGAGCAGTACTTC
TRBJ1-2,TRBV5-1,few,-,CASIPPGQTNGYTF,TGCGCCAGCATCCCACCAGGACAGACTAATGGCTACACCTTC
TRBJ2-1,TRBV7-2,-,TRBD1,CASSFRDRGFSSYNEQFF,TGTGCCAGCAGCTTCCGGGACAGGGGGTTTAGCTCCTACAATGAGCAGTTCTTC
TRBJ2-7,TRBV30,-,-,CAWSEGQFYEQYF,TGTGCCTGGAGCGAGGGGCAGTTCTACGAGCAGTACTTC
TRBJ1-5,TRBV6-6,-,-,CASRPGRREPQHF,TGTGCCAGCAGACCCGGACGCAGGGAGCCCCAGCATTTT
TRBJ1-5,TRBV4-1,-,TRBD1,CASSQARTGVGQPQHF,TGCGCCAGCAGCCAAGCGAGAACAGGGGTTGGGCAGCCCCAGCATTTT
TRBJ2-1,TRBV5-1,-,-,CASSLDRVDNEQFF,TGCGCCAGCAGCTTGGACAGGGTGGACAATGAGCAGTTCTTC
TRBJ2-7,TRBV6-5,-,-,CASSYGGLGYEQYF,TGTGCCAGCAGTTACGGGGGCCTAGGGTACGAGCAGTACTTC
TRBJ1-1,TRBV7-6,-,-,CASSQTGNTEAFF,TGTGCCAGCAGCCAGACAGGGAACACTGAAGCTTTCTTT